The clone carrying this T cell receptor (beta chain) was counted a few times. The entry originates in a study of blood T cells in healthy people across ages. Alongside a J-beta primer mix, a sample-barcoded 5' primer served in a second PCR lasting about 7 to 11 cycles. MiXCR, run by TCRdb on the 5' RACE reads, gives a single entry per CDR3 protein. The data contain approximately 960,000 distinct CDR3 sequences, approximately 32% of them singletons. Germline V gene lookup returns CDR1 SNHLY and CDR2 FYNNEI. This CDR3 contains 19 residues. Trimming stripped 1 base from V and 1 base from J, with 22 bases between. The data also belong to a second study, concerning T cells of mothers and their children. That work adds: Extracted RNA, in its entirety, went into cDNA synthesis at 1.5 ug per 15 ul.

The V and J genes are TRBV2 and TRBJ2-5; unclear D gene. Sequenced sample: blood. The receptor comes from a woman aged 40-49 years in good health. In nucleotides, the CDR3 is TGTGCCAGCAGTGAAGGGCCGGGTCAGGTTGGCGACCCCCAAGAGACCCAGTACTTC. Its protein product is CASSEGPGQVGDPQETQYF.